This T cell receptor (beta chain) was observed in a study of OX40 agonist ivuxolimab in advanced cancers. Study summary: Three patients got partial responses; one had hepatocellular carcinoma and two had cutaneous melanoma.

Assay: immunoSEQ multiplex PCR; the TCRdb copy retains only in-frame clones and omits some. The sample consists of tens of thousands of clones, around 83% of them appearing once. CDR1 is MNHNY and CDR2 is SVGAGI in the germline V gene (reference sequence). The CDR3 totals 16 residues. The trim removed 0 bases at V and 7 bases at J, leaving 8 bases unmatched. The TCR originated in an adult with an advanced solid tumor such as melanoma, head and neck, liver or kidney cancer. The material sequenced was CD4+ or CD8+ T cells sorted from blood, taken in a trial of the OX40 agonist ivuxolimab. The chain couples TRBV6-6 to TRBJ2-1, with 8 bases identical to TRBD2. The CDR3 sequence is CASSYSGGRQGNEQFF. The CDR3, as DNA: TGTGCCAGCAGTTACTCCGGCGGGAGGCAGGGTAATGAGCAGTTCTTC.